The clone carrying this T cell receptor beta chain has only one observation. These data belong to a study of blood T cell repertoires in COVID-19. Study-wide background: Donors in the United States, Italy and Spain gave samples during acute or convalescent COVID-19.

V shed 1 base, J shed 4 bases, and the junction held 9 bases outside the gene matches. Germline CDR1 and CDR2: KGHSH and LQKENI. This CDR3 is 17 amino acids long. In the authors' workflow: Reference gene primer amplification gave estimated nucleated cell counts. Only in-frame clones appear in the TCRdb table, and some are missing; sequencing was by immunoSEQ multiplex PCR. That table gives V, J and clone size, and the DNA gave D and trimming. The repertoire consists of about 480,000 clones, with 80% to 90% occurring once and the leading ten covering over 4%. The TCR was taken from a woman between 25 and 40 years old with acute or convalescent COVID-19. Specimen: peripheral blood. The chain uses TRBV18 and TRBJ2-5; 10 bases fit TRBD2. CDR3 protein: CASSPLQAGGLGETQYF. For the CDR3, the DNA is TGTGCCAGCTCACCACTCCAAGCGGGGGGGCTCGGAGAGACCCAGTACTTC.